This TCR beta chain stems from a study of OX40 agonist ivuxolimab in advanced cancers. The wider study: Ivuxolimab was administered intravenously to patients at 0.01 to 10 mg/kg every 2 weeks. General study findings and limits: Clonal expansion was among the lowest in partial responders at 0.1-3.0 mg/kg, especially CD8+. CD4+ and CD8+ blood T cells expanded clonally by week 6 at 0.1 to 3.0 mg/kg.

With respect to this clone: What it recognizes is unknown.

The data were produced by immunoSEQ multiplex PCR, yet TCRdb's version contains in-frame clones alone and is incomplete. Among 65,000 to 95,000 clones listed, approximately 92% were seen once. CDR1 and CDR2 (germline): SGHRS, YFSETQ. This CDR3 is 20 amino acids long. The germline V and J ends were trimmed by 1 base and 2 bases, with 24 bases remaining between them. The sequence was collected from an adult with an advanced solid tumor such as melanoma, head and neck, liver or kidney cancer. V and J are TRBV5-1 and TRBJ2-2; possible D gene TRBD1, 7 bases. The input for sequencing was CD4+ or CD8+ T cells sorted from blood, taken in a trial of the OX40 agonist ivuxolimab. CDR3 sequence reads: CASSLWDRLTSPTNTGELFF. CDR3 coding DNA: TGCGCCAGCAGCTTGTGGGACAGACTTACTAGCCCTACAAACACCGGGGAGCTGTTTTTT. The full variable domain, its missing parts supplied by reference TRBV5-1 and TRBJ2-2, is KAGVTQTPRYLIKTRGQQVTLSCSPISGHRSVSWYQQTPGQGLQFLFEYFSETQRNKGNFPGRFSGRQFSNSRSEMNVSTLELGDSALYLCASSLWDRLTSPTNTGELFFGEGSRLTVL.